These T cell receptor beta chains were read from a single sample in a study of cytomegalovirus exposure and HLA in healthy donors. Measured with immunoSEQ multiplex PCR; TCRdb has only the in-frame clones, and not every one. The sample has about 63,000 clones, roughly 90% seen once. Sequenced material: PBMCs. Receptors originate from a young woman in good health and CMV-seronegative. Both conserved end residues are part of each CDR3. D genes are given only for firm matches. Some rows mark clone size as missing; the rest say once, few, many or name a class of expanded clone.

DNA	CDR3	length	V	J	D	size
TGTGCCAGCAGTTTCGGACAGGGGAGCACAGATACGCAGTATTTT	CASSFGQGSTDTQYF	15	TRBV27	TRBJ2-3	TRBD1	.
TGTGCCAGCAGTCGGGACTCCACCTACGAGCAGTACTTC	CASSRDSTYEQYF	13	TRBV11-2	TRBJ2-7	.	.
TGTGCCAGCAGTGAAGTAGCGGGAGAGCAAGAGACCCAGTACTTC	CASSEVAGEQETQYF	15	TRBV6-4	TRBJ2-5	TRBD2	.
TGTGAACCGCGGGGCCGCTCCTACGAGCAGTACTTC	CEPRGRSYEQYF	12	TRBV13	TRBJ2-7	.	few
TGTGCCAGTGGTACGATGGAGGCTAATGAAAAACTGTTTTTT	CASGTMEANEKLFF	14	TRBV19	TRBJ1-4	.	.
TGTGCCAGCAGTGAATTGGACAGGTTGGAGACCCAGTACTTC	CASSELDRLETQYF	14	TRBV6-1	TRBJ2-5	TRBD1	.
TGTGCCAGCAGTTGGGGACAGCCCCCCCTGGGCACAGATACGCAGTATTTT	CASSWGQPPLGTDTQYF	17	TRBV28	TRBJ2-3	TRBD1	.
TGTGCCAGCAGCAGAACGGGGGCTAGCGGAAGCTCCTACAATGAGCAGTTCTTC	CASSRTGASGSSYNEQFF	18	TRBV21-1	TRBJ2-1	.	.
TGTGCCAGCAGCGCGACTAGCGGGAGTTTCCACGAGCAGTACTTC	CASSATSGSFHEQYF	15	TRBV9	TRBJ2-7	TRBD2	.
TGTGCCAGCAGCTTGGGACGCTGGCTAGCGGAAGAGACCCAGTACTTC	CASSLGRWLAEETQYF	16	TRBV5-8	TRBJ2-5	TRBD2	.
TGTGCCAGTAAAGACAGGTTTCAGTCACCCCTCCACTTT	CASKDRFQSPLHF	13	TRBV19	TRBJ1-6	.	.
TGTGCCACCACACAGGGGGTGGCCAAAAACATTCAGTACTTC	CATTQGVAKNIQYF	14	TRBV28	TRBJ2-4	TRBD1	.
TGCGCCAGCAGCTTGAGGGCAGGGAGGGATTCACCCCTCCACTTT	CASSLRAGRDSPLHF	15	TRBV5-1	TRBJ1-6	.	.
TGTGCCAGCAGCGACCACTTGAGGAGCGTCCGCTTTTACGAGCAGTACTTC	CASSDHLRSVRFYEQYF	17	TRBV7-6	TRBJ2-7	.	.
TGCAGCGTCCACAGGGCCACCACAGATACGCAGTATTTT	CSVHRATTDTQYF	13	TRBV29-1	TRBJ2-3	.	.
TGTGCCAGCAGCCCTATCGGTTCCGGAAACACCATATATTTT	CASSPIGSGNTIYF	14	TRBV2	TRBJ1-3	.	once
TGTGCCAGCAGTGACAGGGGCTCCTACAATGAGCAGTTCTTC	CASSDRGSYNEQFF	14	TRBV2	TRBJ2-1	.	once
TGTGCCAGCACTTTCACTAGCGGGAGGGGCACCGGGGAGCTGTTTTTT	CASTFTSGRGTGELFF	16	TRBV25-1	TRBJ2-2	TRBD2	.
TGTGCCAGCAGTTTATCATCCCGAAAAGTCCGACAGGGGGAGGGAGAGACCCAGTACTTC	CASSLSSRKVRQGEGETQYF	20	TRBV27	TRBJ2-5	TRBD1	few
TGTGCCAGCAGGGAGGGCCCGACTAACACAGATACGCAGTATTTT	CASREGPTNTDTQYF	15	TRBV6-5	TRBJ2-3	.	few
TGTGCCACCAGCAGAGACAGGGGACCTTACAATGAGCAGTTCTTC	CATSRDRGPYNEQFF	15	TRBV15	TRBJ2-1	.	.
TGTGCCAGCAGCCCCGTCGAGGGATCTTCTGGGAATTCACCCCTCCACTTT	CASSPVEGSSGNSPLHF	17	TRBV7-9	TRBJ1-6	.	.
TGTGCCTGGAACAGGGGGCGAGGAGATTCACCCCTCCACTTT	CAWNRGRGDSPLHF	14	TRBV30	TRBJ1-6	TRBD1	.
TGCGCCAGCAGCCGGGTTGAGGGCAGGATGAACACTGAAGCTTTCTTT	CASSRVEGRMNTEAFF	16	TRBV5-1	TRBJ1-1	.	.
TGTGCCAGCAGCCAAGTGACTAGCGATAAAGAGACCCAGTACTTC	CASSQVTSDKETQYF	15	TRBV4-2	TRBJ2-5	TRBD2	once
TGTGCCAGCAGCCAAGTAGCGGGAGTTTTCGGCACCGGGGAGCTGTTTTTT	CASSQVAGVFGTGELFF	17	TRBV4-2	TRBJ2-2	TRBD2	.
TGTGCCAGCACCCTCGGGGTAGCGGTCTACAATGAGCAGTTCTTC	CASTLGVAVYNEQFF	15	TRBV9	TRBJ2-1	.	many
TGTGCCATCAGTGTAAGCCTGGGACTAGCCAAAGAGACCCAGTACTTC	CAISVSLGLAKETQYF	16	TRBV10-3	TRBJ2-5	TRBD2	.
TGCAGCGGATTATTTCGGGGGGGTCAGGAAGGGGAGCTGTTTTTT	CSGLFRGGQEGELFF	15	TRBV29-1	TRBJ2-2	TRBD2	.
TGTGCCAGCAGTCGCCCGTCGGGGAACACTGAAGCTTTCTTT	CASSRPSGNTEAFF	14	TRBV11-2	TRBJ1-1	.	.